What follows describes a single T cell receptor beta chain. Antigen unknown. This sample is part of a study of T cell responses to AZD1222 COVID-19 vaccine. The study's findings and limits: Donors, mostly white British, included more females; clonal diversity was possibly underestimated. Baseline antibody screening turned up just a handful of seropositive AZD1222 recipients. Elevations in Spike-specific TCR breadth and depth followed administration of two AZD1222 doses.

The CDR3 runs 14 residues. Clones were sequenced by immunoSEQ multiplex PCR, and TCRdb holds only the in-frame ones, with some missing. Of roughly 120,000 clones listed, roughly 84% are singletons. The material sequenced was peripheral blood, taken on day 0 of AZD1222 vaccination. The rearrangement links TRBV21-1 to TRBJ1-2; the table's D gene call, TRBD1, was not cross checked with the DNA. TRBV21-1 is a known pseudogene. This sequence originates from an adult in good health. The CDR3 DNA reads TGTGCCAGCAGCAAACAGGGGGTGAACTATGGCTACACCTTC. Translated: CASSKQGVNYGYTF.